A selection of T cell receptor beta chains follows, all from one sample in a study of T cell changes during pregnancy in multiple sclerosis. Some clones are missing from TCRdb's copy, which holds only in-frame ones; the method was immunoSEQ multiplex PCR. There are tens of thousands of clones in the sample; about 90% occur only once, and about 2.5% lies in the top ten. Sequenced material: peripheral blood, taken before pregnancy. These receptors came from a female donor with multiple sclerosis, enrolled in a pregnancy study. The CDR3 runs from the conserved cysteine through the conserved F or W. A D gene is named only where the DNA matches it firmly. For some rows the clone size is stated as once, few or many, or as a class when expanded; others skip it.

d_gene: TRBD1
v_gene: TRBV29-1
j_gene: TRBJ1-2
abundance: NA
CDR3nt: TGCAGCGTTGGGACAGGGGAGGGCTATGGCTACACCTTC
CDR3aa: CSVGTGEGYGYTF

d_gene: NA
v_gene: TRBV10-3
j_gene: TRBJ1-2
abundance: NA
CDR3nt: TGTGCCATCAGTGAGTCTAAAATAGGCTACACCTTC
CDR3aa: CAISESKIGYTF

d_gene: TRBD2
v_gene: TRBV19
j_gene: TRBJ2-7
abundance: NA
CDR3nt: TGTGCCAGTAGTCCCCGGGTAGCGGGAGGCGAGCAGTACTTC
CDR3aa: CASSPRVAGGEQYF

d_gene: NA
v_gene: TRBV28
j_gene: TRBJ2-7
abundance: NA
CDR3nt: TGTGCCAGCCCGGGGAGCTCCTACGAGCAGTACTTC
CDR3aa: CASPGSSYEQYF

d_gene: TRBD2
v_gene: TRBV5-1
j_gene: TRBJ2-7
abundance: NA
CDR3nt: TGCGCCAGCAGCAGCTTTGGTCTCGCGGGAGCGGCGGTCTACGAGCAGTACTTC
CDR3aa: CASSSFGLAGAAVYEQYF

d_gene: NA
v_gene: TRBV5-6
j_gene: TRBJ2-6
abundance: NA
CDR3nt: TGTGCCAGCAGTGGCCGGGTCTCCTTTTCTGGGGCCAACGTCCTGACTTTC
CDR3aa: CASSGRVSFSGANVLTF

d_gene: TRBD1
v_gene: TRBV14
j_gene: TRBJ2-7
abundance: NA
CDR3nt: TGTGCCAGCAGCCGAGTCGGACAGGTCCTCTACGAGCAGTACTTC
CDR3aa: CASSRVGQVLYEQYF

d_gene: NA
v_gene: TRBV27
j_gene: TRBJ2-1
abundance: NA
CDR3nt: TGTGCCAGCAGTCTGGGCTCGAATGAGCAGTTCTTC
CDR3aa: CASSLGSNEQFF

d_gene: NA
v_gene: TRBV20-1
j_gene: TRBJ2-7
abundance: NA
CDR3nt: TGCAGTGCTAGACCAGCAGGGGAGCAGTACTTC
CDR3aa: CSARPAGEQYF

d_gene: NA
v_gene: TRBV6-1
j_gene: TRBJ2-7
abundance: few
CDR3nt: TGTGCCAGCAGTGAAATCAAGCTATCCTACGAGCAGTACTTC
CDR3aa: CASSEIKLSYEQYF

d_gene: TRBD2
v_gene: TRBV7-9
j_gene: TRBJ2-1
abundance: NA
CDR3nt: TGTGCCAGCAGCTGGGGGGGAATTAGGTACAATGAGCAGTTCTTC
CDR3aa: CASSWGGIRYNEQFF

d_gene: NA
v_gene: TRBV6-6
j_gene: TRBJ2-7
abundance: once
CDR3nt: TGTGCCAGCAGTTACTCAACAGGGAACGAGCAGTACTTC
CDR3aa: CASSYSTGNEQYF

d_gene: NA
v_gene: TRBV14
j_gene: TRBJ2-2
abundance: NA
CDR3nt: TGTGCCAGCAGCCATATACAAACACGAAACACCGGGGAGCTGTTTTTT
CDR3aa: CASSHIQTRNTGELFF

d_gene: NA
v_gene: TRBV7-2
j_gene: TRBJ2-7
abundance: NA
CDR3nt: TGTGCCAGCAGCTTAGGCAGGTTAACCTACGAGCAGTACTTC
CDR3aa: CASSLGRLTYEQYF

d_gene: TRBD2
v_gene: TRBV19
j_gene: TRBJ2-3
abundance: NA
CDR3nt: TGTGCCAGTGAATCGGGAGGGTCAGATACGCAGTATTTT
CDR3aa: CASESGGSDTQYF

d_gene: TRBD2
v_gene: TRBV15
j_gene: TRBJ2-7
abundance: NA
CDR3nt: TGTGCCACGAGCTCCGGGGGGTTCGAGCAGTACTTC
CDR3aa: CATSSGGFEQYF

d_gene: NA
v_gene: TRBV18
j_gene: TRBJ2-5
abundance: NA
CDR3nt: TGTGCCAGCTCACCACGAGGGCGAGAGACCCAGTACTTC
CDR3aa: CASSPRGRETQYF

d_gene: NA
v_gene: TRBV4-2
j_gene: TRBJ2-3
abundance: NA
CDR3nt: TGTGCCAGCAGCCAAGAGGCCCCAGATACGCAGTATTTT
CDR3aa: CASSQEAPDTQYF

d_gene: NA
v_gene: TRBV6-1
j_gene: TRBJ2-3
abundance: NA
CDR3nt: TGTGCCAGCGCGAGGGGCACAGATACGCAGTATTTT
CDR3aa: CASARGTDTQYF

d_gene: TRBD2
v_gene: TRBV5-1
j_gene: TRBJ2-7
abundance: NA
CDR3nt: TGCGCCCCCCGTGGGGGGGGATGGGGCGAGCAGTACTTC
CDR3aa: CAPRGGGWGEQYF

d_gene: TRBD1
v_gene: TRBV30
j_gene: TRBJ2-3
abundance: few
CDR3nt: TGTGCCTGGAGTTATGCCGGGACAGGAAATTCAGATACGCAGTATTTT
CDR3aa: CAWSYAGTGNSDTQYF

d_gene: TRBD2
v_gene: TRBV5-1
j_gene: TRBJ2-1
abundance: once
CDR3nt: TGCGCCAGCAGCTTTTCTCGCGGGAGATTAGGTAATGAGCAGTTCTTC
CDR3aa: CASSFSRGRLGNEQFF

d_gene: NA
v_gene: TRBV6-5
j_gene: TRBJ2-7
abundance: NA
CDR3nt: TGTGCCACCCGAGACTATACCTACGAGCAGTACTTC
CDR3aa: CATRDYTYEQYF

d_gene: TRBD2
v_gene: TRBV2
j_gene: TRBJ2-7
abundance: NA
CDR3nt: TGTGCCAAAAGTCGGACTAGCGGGAACGAGCAGTACTTC
CDR3aa: CAKSRTSGNEQYF

d_gene: NA
v_gene: TRBV5-1
j_gene: TRBJ1-2
abundance: NA
CDR3nt: TGCGCCAGCAGCGATTCAGGGGATGGTGGCTACACCTTC
CDR3aa: CASSDSGDGGYTF

d_gene: NA
v_gene: TRBV20-1
j_gene: TRBJ1-2
abundance: NA
CDR3nt: TGCAGTGAAGCAGGGGACTATGGCTACACCTTC
CDR3aa: CSEAGDYGYTF

d_gene: NA
v_gene: TRBV19
j_gene: TRBJ1-1
abundance: NA
CDR3nt: TGTGCCAGTAGATATGGAGGCGCGAACACTGAAGCTTTCTTT
CDR3aa: CASRYGGANTEAFF

d_gene: NA
v_gene: TRBV7-9
j_gene: TRBJ2-1
abundance: once
CDR3nt: TGTGCCAGCAGGGCTGCCCCAAGCGGCCCCTACAATGAGCAGTTCTTC
CDR3aa: CASRAAPSGPYNEQFF

d_gene: TRBD1
v_gene: TRBV7-8
j_gene: TRBJ1-5
abundance: NA
CDR3nt: TGTGCCAGCAGCTTAGGGGACAGGGGGATTAGCAATCAGCCCCAGCATTTT
CDR3aa: CASSLGDRGISNQPQHF

d_gene: TRBD2
v_gene: TRBV19
j_gene: TRBJ2-7
abundance: NA
CDR3nt: TGTGCCAGTAGTCGAAGGGGGACTAGCGGGGCCTACGAGCAGTACTTC
CDR3aa: CASSRRGTSGAYEQYF

d_gene: NA
v_gene: TRBV12-1
j_gene: TRBJ2-7
abundance: NA
CDR3nt: TGTGCCAGCAGCTTTCTGGTCCGGAGCACTCCTCGGAACCGAACGCCATACTTC
CDR3aa: CASSFLVRSTPRNRTPYF

d_gene: TRBD2
v_gene: TRBV9
j_gene: TRBJ2-2
abundance: few
CDR3nt: TGTGCCAGCAGCCTAGGACTAGCTGGGGGCACCGGGGAGCTGTTTTTT
CDR3aa: CASSLGLAGGTGELFF

d_gene: TRBD1
v_gene: TRBV6-5
j_gene: TRBJ2-7
abundance: NA
CDR3nt: TGTGCCAGCAGTTTCTCACCGACAGGGGGCTACGAGCAGTACTTC
CDR3aa: CASSFSPTGGYEQYF

d_gene: NA
v_gene: TRBV11-3
j_gene: TRBJ2-7
abundance: NA
CDR3nt: TGTGCCAGCAGCTTAGGAGGGGGGGCCTACGAGCAGTACTTC
CDR3aa: CASSLGGGAYEQYF

d_gene: NA
v_gene: TRBV6-1
j_gene: TRBJ1-1
abundance: NA
CDR3nt: TGTGCCAGCAGCCGACAGGCGGAGAACACTGAAGCTTTCTTT
CDR3aa: CASSRQAENTEAFF

d_gene: NA
v_gene: TRBV19
j_gene: TRBJ1-1
abundance: NA
CDR3nt: TGTGCCAGTAGCAGAAGGAGCACTGAAGCTTTCTTT
CDR3aa: CASSRRSTEAFF

d_gene: TRBD1
v_gene: TRBV29-1
j_gene: TRBJ2-4
abundance: NA
CDR3nt: TGCAGCGTTGATAACGGACAGGTTGGGGACCTACAGTACTTC
CDR3aa: CSVDNGQVGDLQYF

d_gene: TRBD1
v_gene: TRBV6-5
j_gene: TRBJ2-7
abundance: NA
CDR3nt: TGTGCCAGCAGTCCAGGGACAGGGTGGGTAGGGGAGCAGTACTTC
CDR3aa: CASSPGTGWVGEQYF

d_gene: TRBD2
v_gene: TRBV5-1
j_gene: TRBJ2-5
abundance: NA
CDR3nt: TGCGCCAGCAGCTCGGGACTAGCGGGACTAGAGACCCAGTACTTC
CDR3aa: CASSSGLAGLETQYF

d_gene: TRBD2
v_gene: TRBV7-8
j_gene: TRBJ2-1
abundance: NA
CDR3nt: TGTGCCAGCAGCGAACAGAGACTAGCGGTTTACAATGAGCAGTTCTTC
CDR3aa: CASSEQRLAVYNEQFF

d_gene: NA
v_gene: TRBV6-1
j_gene: TRBJ1-1
abundance: NA
CDR3nt: TGTGCCAGCAGTGCCGGTGGGGGGAGTTATGCTTTCTTT
CDR3aa: CASSAGGGSYAFF

d_gene: TRBD1
v_gene: TRBV28
j_gene: TRBJ1-2
abundance: NA
CDR3nt: TGTGCCAGCAGTCTGACAGGGCTTTCCTATGGCTACACCTTC
CDR3aa: CASSLTGLSYGYTF

d_gene: TRBD1
v_gene: TRBV5-5
j_gene: TRBJ1-5
abundance: NA
CDR3nt: TGTGCCAGCAGCCCCGTAGGGGGCGCTTCAAGGAGTCAGCCCCAGCATTTT
CDR3aa: CASSPVGGASRSQPQHF

d_gene: TRBD1
v_gene: TRBV27
j_gene: TRBJ1-2
abundance: NA
CDR3nt: TGTGCCAGCAGTTCACAAGATCAGGGGGATGGCTACACCTTC
CDR3aa: CASSSQDQGDGYTF

d_gene: NA
v_gene: TRBV7-9
j_gene: TRBJ2-2
abundance: once
CDR3nt: TGTGCCAGCAGCTCGCAGACATTAACAGGGACCGGGGAGCTGTTTTTT
CDR3aa: CASSSQTLTGTGELFF

d_gene: TRBD2
v_gene: TRBV4-2
j_gene: TRBJ2-3
abundance: NA
CDR3nt: TGTGCCAGCAGCCAAGAGGGACTAGCGGGAGGGGGCACAGATACGCAGTATTTT
CDR3aa: CASSQEGLAGGGTDTQYF